Each of the 9 T cell receptor beta chains below was sequenced from the same sample in a study of blood T cell repertoires in COVID-19. This table comes from immunoSEQ multiplex PCR, and its TCRdb copy is limited to in-frame clones, with some not included. The sample yields 150,000 to 200,000 clones, around three quarters seen once. Source material: PBMCs or T cells enriched from blood (not recorded which). The source of these receptors is a woman aged 45-65 years with acute COVID-19.

The chain employs TRBV18 and TRBJ1-2; TRBD1 matches at 8 bases. The CDR3 spans 14 residues. V lost 1 base, J lost 8 bases, and 6 bases stayed unmatched. Germline loops: CDR1 KGHSH, CDR2 LQKENI. In nucleotides, the CDR3 is TGTGCCAGCTCACCACAGTCGGGGGACAGGGGCTACACCTTC. As protein: CASSPQSGDRGYTF.

The rearrangement links TRBV19 to TRBJ2-3; 10 bases map to TRBD2. Trimming removed 7 bases from V and 7 bases from J; junction bases left unmatched: 14. CDR1 is LNHDA and CDR2 is SQIVND in the germline V gene (reference sequence). The CDR3 extends over 16 amino acids. In nucleotides, the CDR3 is TGTGCCAGTACCGCCTCTCAAGCGGGGGGGCCGAATACGCAGTATTTT. Protein product: CASTASQAGGPNTQYF.

This chain uses TRBV5-1 with TRBJ1-6; maybe TRBD1 (6 bases). The CDR3 extends over 17 amino acids. From germline, CDR1 is SGHRS and CDR2 YFSETQ. Between the trimmed V and J ends, which lost 2 bases and 7 bases, there was a span of 19 bases. CDR3 loop: CASSLYRAGGTNSPLHF. DNA of the CDR3: TGCGCCAGCAGCTTATACCGAGCGGGGGGCACAAATTCACCCCTCCACTTT. The whole variable domain, filled in from reference TRBV5-1 and TRBJ1-6, reads KAGVTQTPRYLIKTRGQQVTLSCSPISGHRSVSWYQQTPGQGLQFLFEYFSETQRNKGNFPGRFSGRQFSNSRSEMNVSTLELGDSALYLCASSLYRAGGTNSPLHFGNGTRLTVT.

This clone occurred once. The chain combines TRBV24-1 with TRBJ1-5; D is undetermined. Germline CDR1 KGHDR, CDR2 SFDVKD. The CDR3 consists of 12 residues. The ends were cut back, 9 bases at V and 2 bases at J, with 7 bases in the middle. The CDR3 reads CATAPGNQPQHF. Written as DNA, the CDR3 is TGTGCCACCGCACCAGGCAATCAGCCCCAGCATTTT.

This chain uses TRBV10-3 with TRBJ2-7; maybe TRBD1 (6 bases). The CDR3 is 13 residues long. Germline loops: CDR1 ENHRY, CDR2 SYGVKD. Between the trimmed V and J ends, which lost 3 bases and 6 bases, there was a span of 12 bases. In DNA form, the CDR3 reads TGTGCCATCAGTGAAATACAGGGACGCGAGCAGTACGTC. Translation gives CAISEIQGREQYV.

Only a few counts were recorded for this clone. The V and J genes are TRBV11-2 and TRBJ2-2, with no clear D. V lost 0 bases and J 2 bases, leaving 4 bases between the germline ends. Germline values: CDR1 SGHAT, CDR2 FQNNGV. The CDR3 totals 14 residues. CDR3 sequence: CASSLERNTGELFF. CDR3 in DNA: TGTGCCAGCAGCTTAGAGCGAAACACCGGGGAGCTGTTTTTT.

The genes are TRBV28 and TRBJ2-6, with D tentatively TRBD2 (6 bases). The V gene lost 10 bases and the J gene lost 2 bases, with 15 bases spanning the gap. This CDR3 contains 15 residues. Germline V gives CDR1 MDHEN, CDR2 SYDVKM. CDR3 in amino acids: CATLPGAAGANVLTF. The CDR3, as DNA: TGTGCCACGCTGCCGGGAGCGGCTGGGGCCAACGTCCTGACTTTC. Combining the CDR3 with reference TRBV28 and TRBJ2-6 gives the whole variable domain DVKVTQSSRYLVKRTGEKVFLECVQDMDHENMFWYRQDPGLGLRLIYFSYDVKMKEKGDIPEGYSVSREKKERFSLILESASTNQTSMYLCATLPGAAGANVLTFGAGSRLTVL.

The chain employs TRBV6-1 and TRBJ1-2, with D possibly TRBD1 on 6 matching bases. The CDR3 is made up of 13 amino acids. The ends were cut back, 2 bases at V and 10 bases at J, with 14 bases in the middle. Looked up from germline, CDR1 is MNHNS and CDR2 is SASEGT. The CDR3 bases are TGTGCCAGCAGTGAATTAATAGGGGGGGTCTACACCTTC. This translates into CASSELIGGVYTF.

This clone was observed a single time. The V gene is TRBV2, the J gene TRBJ2-5, with D unresolved. The germline gives CDR1 SNHLY, CDR2 FYNNEI. Between the trimmed V and J ends, which lost 2 bases and 5 bases, there was a span of 15 bases. The CDR3 spans 15 residues. The CDR3 protein is CASSETGSDGETQYF. The CDR3 coding sequence is TGTGCCAGCAGTGAAACTGGCTCCGACGGGGAGACCCAGTACTTC.